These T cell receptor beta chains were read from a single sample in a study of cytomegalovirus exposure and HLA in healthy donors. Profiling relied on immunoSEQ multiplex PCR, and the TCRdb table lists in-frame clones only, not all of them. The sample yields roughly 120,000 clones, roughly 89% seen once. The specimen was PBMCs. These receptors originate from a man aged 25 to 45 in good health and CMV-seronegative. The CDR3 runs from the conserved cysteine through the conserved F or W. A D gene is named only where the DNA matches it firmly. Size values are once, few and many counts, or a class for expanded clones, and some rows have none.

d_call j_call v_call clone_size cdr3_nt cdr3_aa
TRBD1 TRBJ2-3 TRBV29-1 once TGCAGCGGTGACAGGGGAGATACGCAGTATTTT CSGDRGDTQYF
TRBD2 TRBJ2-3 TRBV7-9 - TGTGCCAGCAGCCCTCCTCAGCGGGGGCCCCGCACAGATACGCAGTATTTT CASSPPQRGPRTDTQYF
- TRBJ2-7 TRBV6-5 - TGTGCCAGCAGTTACGACAGGTTTGGCGAGCAGTACTTC CASSYDRFGEQYF
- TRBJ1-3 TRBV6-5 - TGTGCCAGCAGTCGACAGAACTCTGGAAACACCATATATTTT CASSRQNSGNTIYF
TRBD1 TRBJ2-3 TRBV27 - TGTGCCAGCAGTTCCTCGGACAGGGATACGCAGTATTTT CASSSSDRDTQYF
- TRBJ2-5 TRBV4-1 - TGCGCCAGCAGCCCGCTTCTGGGGGGGGCGTCGGAAGAGACCCAGTACTTC CASSPLLGGASEETQYF
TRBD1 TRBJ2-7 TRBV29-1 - TGCAGCGTTGAAAGGACAGGGGGATCCCACGAGCAGTACTTC CSVERTGGSHEQYF
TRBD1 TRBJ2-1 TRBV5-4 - TGTGCCAGCAGTTTGACAGGGTGGCACAATGAGCAGTTCTTC CASSLTGWHNEQFF
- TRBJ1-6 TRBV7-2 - TGTGCCAGCAGCCCCCAGGGGAGGGTGGGTAATTCACCCCTCCACTTT CASSPQGRVGNSPLHF
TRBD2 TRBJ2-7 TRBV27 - TGTGCCAGCAGTTTATCGGGCGGGGGGCCCACCTACGAGCAGTACTTC CASSLSGGGPTYEQYF
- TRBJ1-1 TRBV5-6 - TGTGCCAGCAGCTTGGAAGCTAACACTGAAGCTTTCTTT CASSLEANTEAFF
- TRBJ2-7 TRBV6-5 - TGTGCCAGCTCCACAGGGAACTCCTACGAGCAGTACTTC CASSTGNSYEQYF
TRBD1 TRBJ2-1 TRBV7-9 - TGTGCCAGCAGCTTAGGGACAGGGCGACATGAGCAGTTCTTC CASSLGTGRHEQFF
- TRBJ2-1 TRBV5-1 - TGCGCCAGCAGCAGGGGAGGCTCCTACAATGAGCAGTTCTTC CASSRGGSYNEQFF
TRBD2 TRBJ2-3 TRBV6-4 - TGTGCCAGCAGACTAGCGGGGGGAGATACGCAGTATTTT CASRLAGGDTQYF
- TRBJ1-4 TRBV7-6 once TGTGCCAGCAGCTTCGCAGGACAAGCAAATGAAAAACTGTTTTTT CASSFAGQANEKLFF
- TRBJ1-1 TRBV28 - TGTGCCAGCAGTTCCCCGGGGGAATCGAACACTGAAGCTTTCTTT CASSSPGESNTEAFF
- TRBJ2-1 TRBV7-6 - TGTGCCAGCAGCTCCCCCGGACTCAATGCTTTACATGAGCAGTTCTTC CASSSPGLNALHEQFF
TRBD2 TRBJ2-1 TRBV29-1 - TGCAGCGTCCTTACTAGCGGGGGAGAGCAGTTCTTC CSVLTSGGEQFF
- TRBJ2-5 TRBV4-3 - TGCGCCAGCAGCCAAGATTTACGGGAGACCCAGTACTTC CASSQDLRETQYF
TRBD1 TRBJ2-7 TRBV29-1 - TGCAGCGCTGGGACAGACTCCTACGAGCAGTACTTC CSAGTDSYEQYF
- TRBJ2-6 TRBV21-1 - TGTGCCCGGAGGGGGCAGGGAGGTGGGGCCAACGTCCTGACTTTC CARRGQGGGANVLTF
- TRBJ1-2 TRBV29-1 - TGCAGCGTTCAGTTGGGAACGAGCGGCTATGGCTACACCTTC CSVQLGTSGYGYTF
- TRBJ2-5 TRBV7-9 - TGTGCCAGCAGCTTAGGGCAGAACCAAGAGACCCAGTACTTC CASSLGQNQETQYF
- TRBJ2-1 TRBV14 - TGTGCCAGCAGCCAATTCTGGGGGGACAATGAGCAGTTCTTC CASSQFWGDNEQFF
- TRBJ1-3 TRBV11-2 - TGTGCCAGCAGCTCTAGCCCTGGAAACACCATATATTTT CASSSSPGNTIYF
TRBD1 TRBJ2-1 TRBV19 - TGTGCCAGTAGTACTCCAAACACCGGGACAGGGGGCAATGAGCAGTTCTTC CASSTPNTGTGGNEQFF
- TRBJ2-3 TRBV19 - TGTGCCAGTAACCCCGGAGGAGCAGATACGCAGTATTTT CASNPGGADTQYF
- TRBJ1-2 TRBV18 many TGTGCCAGCTCACCACTCGGAGAGAACTATGGCTACACCTTC CASSPLGENYGYTF
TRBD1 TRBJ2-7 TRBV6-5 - TGTGCCAGCAGGCCCGGGACAGGGCTTTACGGCGAGCAGTACTTC CASRPGTGLYGEQYF
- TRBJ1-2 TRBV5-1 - TGCGCCAGCAGCTCGACAGGCCAGGGCGGCTACACCTTC CASSSTGQGGYTF
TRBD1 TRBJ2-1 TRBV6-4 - TGTGCCAGCAGTCGGGACAGGGGCTACAATGAGCAGTTCTTC CASSRDRGYNEQFF
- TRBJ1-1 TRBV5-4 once TGTGCCAGCAGCTTGGACAGTTCGAACACTGAAGCTTTCTTT CASSLDSSNTEAFF
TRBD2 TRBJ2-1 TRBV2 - TGTGCCAGCAGTGGAATAGCGGGGGCGCCCAATGAGCAGTTCTTC CASSGIAGAPNEQFF
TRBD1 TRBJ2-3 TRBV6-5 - TGTGCCAGCAGGAAGGACAGGGGGCCCACAGATACGCAGTATTTT CASRKDRGPTDTQYF
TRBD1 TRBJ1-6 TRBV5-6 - TGTGCCAGCAGCTTGGCCGGGACAGACTCTCTTCCAACCCTCCACTTT CASSLAGTDSLPTLHF
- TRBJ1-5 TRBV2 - TGTGCCAGCAGTGATGTCCCCCGTTCGGCCCAGCATTTT CASSDVPRSAQHF
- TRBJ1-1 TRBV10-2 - TGCGCCAGCGCGGCGACCTTGGTCACTGAAGCTTTCTTT CASAATLVTEAFF
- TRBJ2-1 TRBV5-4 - TGTGCCAGCAGCTACCAGGAAGGAAATGAGCAGTTCTTC CASSYQEGNEQFF
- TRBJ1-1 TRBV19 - TGTGCCAGTAGTAGCCGATCTCGGGGTGAAGCTTTCTTT CASSSRSRGEAFF
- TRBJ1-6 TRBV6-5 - TGTGCCAGCAGTTACGAGGAGAGGGCCAATTCACCCCTCCACTTT CASSYEERANSPLHF
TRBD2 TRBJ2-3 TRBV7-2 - TGTGCCAGCAGCAAGACTAGCGGGGGGGCTACGCAGTATTTT CASSKTSGGATQYF
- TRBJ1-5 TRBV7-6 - TGTGCCAGCAGCTTAAGCAGGGCCCAGCCCCAGCATTTT CASSLSRAQPQHF
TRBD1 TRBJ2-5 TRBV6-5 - TGTGCCAGCAGTTCGGACAGGGGGGAGACCCAGTACTTC CASSSDRGETQYF
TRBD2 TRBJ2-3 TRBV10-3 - TGTGCCATCAGTGAGTCGCCTAGCGGGGGGACAGATACGCAGTATTTT CAISESPSGGTDTQYF
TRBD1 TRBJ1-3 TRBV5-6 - TGTGCCAGCAGCCACTTGCCCAGGGGGAGAGTTAGCACTGGAAACACCATATATTTT CASSHLPRGRVSTGNTIYF
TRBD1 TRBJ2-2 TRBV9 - TGTGCCAGCAGCGTAGTCGCCGGGACAGAGAACACCGGGGAGCTGTTTTTT CASSVVAGTENTGELFF
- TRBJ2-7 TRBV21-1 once TGTGCCAGCAGCAAAGTGGGCGTGACGGTAGGCTGCTACGAGCAGTACTTC CASSKVGVTVGCYEQYF